The table lists the clone carrying this T cell receptor beta chain with a count of one. The antigen is not known. This entry comes from a study of T cell responses to AZD1222 COVID-19 vaccine. Whole-study context: Pooling covered second doses at about 4 or about 12 weeks.

TCRdb keeps only in-frame clones here, not all; method: immunoSEQ multiplex PCR. Of roughly 70,000 clones detected, about 90% appear once; the ten largest clones hold roughly 17%. V lost 5 bases, J lost 12 bases, and 14 bases stayed unmatched. This CDR3 is built from 15 residues. Broader study findings: The donor group comprised mostly white British people and more females; the analysis possibly underestimated clonal diversity. Reports say nearly half of spike-specific TCRs go after unmutated variant regions. With dominance at 160-218 and 743-854, vaccine-associated CD4 TCRs spanned spike.

The chain couples TRBV5-3 to TRBJ1-6; 7 bases fit TRBD1. TRBV5-3 has ORF status, its function being uncertain. This TCR came from an adult in good health. The input for sequencing was peripheral blood, taken on day 0 of AZD1222 vaccination. Here the CDR3 reads CARRCAGGEKKPLHF. The CDR3 coding sequence is TGTGCCAGAAGGTGTGCAGGGGGAGAAAAAAAACCCCTCCACTTT.